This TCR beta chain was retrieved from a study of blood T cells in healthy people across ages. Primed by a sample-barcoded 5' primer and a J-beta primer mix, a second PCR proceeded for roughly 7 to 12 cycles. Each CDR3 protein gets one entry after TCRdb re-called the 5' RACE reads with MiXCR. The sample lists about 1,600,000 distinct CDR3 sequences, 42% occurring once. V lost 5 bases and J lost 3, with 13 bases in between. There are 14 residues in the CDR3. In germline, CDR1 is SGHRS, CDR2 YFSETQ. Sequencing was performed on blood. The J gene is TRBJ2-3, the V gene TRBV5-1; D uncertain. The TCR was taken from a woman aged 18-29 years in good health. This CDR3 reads CASRKALSTDTQYF. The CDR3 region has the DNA TGCGCCAGCAGAAAGGCGTTATCGACAGATACGCAGTATTTT.